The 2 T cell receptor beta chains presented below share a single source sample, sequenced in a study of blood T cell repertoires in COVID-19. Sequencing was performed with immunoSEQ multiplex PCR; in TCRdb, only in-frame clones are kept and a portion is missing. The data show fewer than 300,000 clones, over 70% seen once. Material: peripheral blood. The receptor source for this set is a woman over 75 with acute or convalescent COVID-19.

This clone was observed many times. CDR3 DNA: TGTGCCAGCAGCAAGGACAGGGGGCCGGGCGCGGGAGGGCGAACAGATACGCAGTATTTT. Translated, it gives CASSKDRGPGAGGRTDTQYF. The V and J genes are TRBV21-1 and TRBJ2-3; TRBD2 is the table's D call and was not checked against the DNA. TRBV21-1 is a recognized pseudogene. This CDR3 region has 20 residues.

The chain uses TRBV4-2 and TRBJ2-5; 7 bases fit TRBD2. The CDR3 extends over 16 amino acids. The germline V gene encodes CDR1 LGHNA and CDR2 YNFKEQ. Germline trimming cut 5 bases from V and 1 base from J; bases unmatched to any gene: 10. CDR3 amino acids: CASSIQALASQETQYF. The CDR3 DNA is TGTGCCAGCAGCATCCAAGCACTAGCGTCCCAAGAGACCCAGTACTTC.